The rows below give T cell receptor beta chains drawn from one sample of a study of CD8 T cell repertoires and HIV-1 epitope variants. Repertoires were generated with immunoSEQ multiplex PCR, while TCRdb's copy carries only in-frame clones and drops some. The table lists over 90,000 clones, roughly four fifths of them singletons. The sample taken for sequencing was uncultured baseline CD8+ T cells from peripheral blood mononuclear cells (PBMCs). These receptors came from a male donor with HIV. The conserved cysteine and the conserved F or W are not part of the CDR3 here. A D gene is named only where the DNA matches it firmly.

d_call	cdr3_length	v_call	cdr3_aa
TRBD1	11	TRBV6-6	ASNRDRAYGYT
NA	12	TRBV5-6	ASSSGLAYNEQF
TRBD1	13	TRBV5-6	ASSPGTGIDNEQF
NA	13	TRBV2	ASSEGQGRETEAF
NA	11	TRBV5-4	ASFRQGGTEAF
NA	10	TRBV9	ASSVGSNEQF
NA	12	TRBV7-2	ASTSTAVSYGYT
NA	12	TRBV5-1	ASMGASGANVLT
TRBD1	14	TRBV30	AWTPKDRGNTDTQY
NA	12	TRBV14	ASSKNRGGDTQY
NA	10	TRBV5-6	ASSVDSYEQY
NA	14	TRBV2	ASSESAFSGANVLT
NA	11	TRBV5-4	ASSLDRQETQY
TRBD1	12	TRBV15	ATSPRGRISPLH
NA	12	TRBV5-4	ASSYGQSNQPQH
NA	12	TRBV27	ASSLSGVATEAF
TRBD1	13	TRBV6-4	ASSDGQGDTDTQY
TRBD1	12	TRBV9	ASTPGQGNTEAF
NA	14	TRBV21-1	ASSKDPTSGNHEQF
NA	11	TRBV28	ASSLEGHEKLF
TRBD2	10	TRBV29-1	SAGLERNEQY
NA	11	TRBV19	ASSKNIAETQY
TRBD1	11	TRBV14	ASSLTGGTEAF
NA	9	TRBV23-1	ASITDQPQH
TRBD2	15	TRBV4-1	ASSRQTSGGPSYEQY
NA	13	TRBV4-3	ASSHAVGVLTEAF
NA	7	TRBV29-1	SVEHEQF
TRBD1	11	TRBV5-4	ASSPGQHQPQH
NA	13	TRBV5-1	ASSPPSDSYNEQF
TRBD2	15	TRBV19	ASSQRVAGGRYNEQF
TRBD1	13	TRBV2	ASIRDSTTTGELF
NA	14	TRBV9	ASSVPSGVADTEAF
NA	12	TRBV10-3	AISESTANQPQH
NA	10	TRBV30	AWIRQNTEAF
TRBD2	17	TRBV4-1	ASSQDLGLAGGLSYEQY
TRBD2	14	TRBV9	ASSFSGGARADTQY
NA	13	TRBV4-2	ASSQAPGVAYEQY
NA	11	TRBV5-1	ASSLGRSYEQY
NA	12	TRBV30	AWKVGRGPQPQH
NA	13	TRBV7-9	ASSLNQATNEKLF
NA	10	TRBV2	ASRWAAHEQY
TRBD1	13	TRBV4-1	ASSQEDRVADTQY
NA	10	TRBV30	AWSAAGFEQF
NA	14	TRBV5-8	ASGTGAVINTGELF
TRBD2	13	TRBV4-2	ASSQDGLGLAEQF
NA	10	TRBV5-1	ASSLGGNIQY
TRBD2	14	TRBV7-6	ASSLGLAGGYNEQF
NA	13	TRBV4-2	ASSQGPGSNYGYT